The T cell receptor (beta chain) under discussion was sequenced for a study of T cells in Graves' hyperthyroidism and ophthalmopathy. It was RNA transcripts that yielded the amplified TCR beta CDR3 regions. In the first-round RT-PCR of the TCR CDR3, the HTBI primer set was used. One entry per CDR3 protein, called by TCRdb with MiXCR from the multiplex PCR reads. The sample lists roughly 660,000 distinct CDR3 sequences, 15% to 20% seen once, with about 14% in the top ten. Germline CDR1 DFQATT, CDR2 SNEGSKA (reference sequence). V shed 7 bases, J shed 7 bases, and the junction held 16 bases outside the gene matches. The CDR3 loop spans 15 amino acids. Graves' hyperthyroidism is called stable when ophthalmopathy does not progress within 18 months. Lactation, pregnancy, other autoimmune disease or uncontrolled infection led to exclusion of patients. PBMCs were derived from roughly 10 ml fresh peripheral blood.

V and J are TRBV20-1 and TRBJ2-3, with 8 positions matching TRBD1. The sequenced sample was blood. The origin of this receptor is a man in his fifties with Graves' hyperthyroidism. Here the CDR3 DNA reads TGCAGTGTCCTGGGTAGGACAGGGTTAACGAATACGCAGTATTTT. This gives the protein CSVLGRTGLTNTQYF.